This TCR beta chain derives from a study of follicular helper T cells after annual influenza vaccination. Study results and limitations: Only roughly 9-20% of analyzed cells yielded productive TCRB sequences. Change in circulating plasmablasts correlated with ICOS+CD38+ cTfh clonality change.

Per time point, roughly 40-110 mL of blood was sampled. The V gene lost 5 bases and the J gene lost 8 bases, with 20 bases spanning the gap. The germline V gene has CDR1 SGHAT and CDR2 FQNNGV. The CDR3 length is 15 residues. The protocol was immunoSEQ multiplex PCR, while the TCRdb copy is restricted to in-frame clones and leaves out a portion. This sample has more than 10,000 clones, with more than 60% found just once. A note on this clone: The antigen is undetermined.

The sequencing used CXCR5- memory CD4+ T cells sorted from blood, collected 6 weeks after influenza vaccination. The receptor's source is an adult who received the influenza vaccine. The V gene is TRBV11-2, the J gene TRBJ2-3; tentative D call: TRBD2 (6 bases). The CDR3 coding sequence is TGTGCCAGCAGCCTCATCAGCGGGTGGGAAGTTACGCAGTATTTT. Translated, it gives CASSLISGWEVTQYF.